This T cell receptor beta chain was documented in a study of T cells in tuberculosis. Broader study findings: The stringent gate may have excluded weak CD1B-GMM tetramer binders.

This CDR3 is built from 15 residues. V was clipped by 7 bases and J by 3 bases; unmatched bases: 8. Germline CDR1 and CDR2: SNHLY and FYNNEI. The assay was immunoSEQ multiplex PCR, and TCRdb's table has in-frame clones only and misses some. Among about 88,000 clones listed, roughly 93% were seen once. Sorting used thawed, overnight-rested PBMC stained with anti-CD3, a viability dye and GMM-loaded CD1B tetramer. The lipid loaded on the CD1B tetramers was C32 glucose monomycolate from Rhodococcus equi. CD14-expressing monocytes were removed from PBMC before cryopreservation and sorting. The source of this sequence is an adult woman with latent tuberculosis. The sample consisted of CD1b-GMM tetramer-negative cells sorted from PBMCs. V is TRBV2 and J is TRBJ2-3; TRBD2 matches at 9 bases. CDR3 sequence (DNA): TGTGCCAGCATATTGCGGGGGGGCTCAACAGATACGCAGTATTTT. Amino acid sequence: CASILRGGSTDTQYF.